This T cell receptor beta chain was retrieved from a study of shared clonotypes between healthy human individuals. General study results and limits: It was only blood that was sampled, and tissue repertoires likely differ.

CDR3 length: 12 residues. Germline-derived CDR1 and CDR2 are SGHAT and FQNNGV. V was shortened by 0 bases and J by 6 bases, with 6 bases between the two germline ends. Concerning this clone: What it recognizes is unknown.

The assay was immunoSEQ multiplex PCR, and TCRdb's table has in-frame clones only and misses some. The sample lists 2 million to 3 million clones, under 95% seen once, with approximately 0.35% in the top ten. The sequenced sample was naive CD4+ T cells from PBMCs. Stated subset: CD45RA+ positively selected. The chain combines TRBV11-2 with TRBJ2-7; D remains ambiguous. This clonotype originated in a man younger than 35 in good health. Some clones in this sample may be carry-over from other donors' samples. The CDR3, as DNA: TGTGCCAGCAGCTTAGATCGTTCCGAGCAGTACTTC. It encodes CASSLDRSEQYF.